The rows below give T cell receptor beta chains drawn from one sample of a study of regulatory T cells in long-lasting Graves disease. Via MiXCR, TCRdb re-called the multiplex PCR reads, giving one row per CDR3 protein. Seen here are 200,000 to 250,000 distinct CDR3 sequences, 20% to 25% observed once, and the top ten hold around 14%. Source: peripheral blood mononuclear cells (PBMCs), taken at new diagnosis, from a patient treated with antithyroid drugs. The receptor set was obtained from a female donor with Graves disease. Both conserved end residues are part of each CDR3. D genes are given only for firm matches. Size is stated for part of the rows, as once, few or many counts, or as a class when the clone is expanded.

d_call	j_call	clone_size	v_call	cdr3_aa	cdr3_nt
TRBD2	TRBJ2-1	many	TRBV3-1	CASSQGLAERGEQFF	TGTGCCAGCAGCCAAGGGCTAGCGGAGAGGGGTGAGCAGTTCTTC
NA	TRBJ2-1	NA	TRBV19	CASSRESSYNEQFF	TGTGCCAGTAGTAGGGAGAGCTCCTACAATGAGCAGTTCTTC
NA	TRBJ2-7	many	TRBV7-2	CASSPSTGSDEQYF	TGTGCCAGCAGCCCAAGCACCGGGTCCGACGAGCAGTACTTC
NA	TRBJ1-4	NA	TRBV7-2	CASSLGRGTNEKLFF	TGTGCCAGCAGCTTAGGCAGGGGTACTAATGAAAAACTGTTTTTT
TRBD1	TRBJ1-6	NA	TRBV6-2/TRBV6-3	CASSFQGARSPLHF	TGTGCCAGCAGTTTCCAGGGGGCGCGTTCACCCCTCCACTTT
NA	TRBJ2-7	few	TRBV11-2	CASSFVWRGQGYNSYEQYF	TGTGCCAGCAGCTTTGTGTGGCGGGGGCAGGGGTACAACTCCTACGAGCAGTACTTC
TRBD2	TRBJ2-5	many	TRBV7-2	CASSPRTRQETQYF	TGTGCCAGCAGCCCGAGGACTAGGCAAGAGACCCAGTACTTC
TRBD2	TRBJ2-3	NA	TRBV9	CASSVEGLAGGVSDTQYF	TGTGCCAGCAGCGTAGAAGGTCTAGCGGGGGGTGTTTCAGATACGCAGTATTTT
NA	TRBJ2-5	many	TRBV6-1	CASKTGRHQETQYF	TGTGCCAGCAAAACCGGACGACACCAAGAGACCCAGTACTTC
NA	TRBJ1-2	few	TRBV19	CASTMDGDYGYTF	TGTGCCAGTACCATGGACGGAGACTATGGCTACACCTTC
NA	TRBJ2-7	many	TRBV11-2	CASSLESGQRQYF	TGTGCCAGCAGCTTAGAATCCGGGCAGAGGCAGTACTTC
NA	TRBJ1-5	many	TRBV28	CASRPLSQPQHF	TGTGCCAGCAGGCCCCTTAGCCAGCCCCAGCATTTT
TRBD1	TRBJ1-5	NA	TRBV7-2	CASSFSGGDQPQHF	TGTGCCAGCAGCTTCTCAGGGGGTGATCAGCCCCAGCATTTT
NA	TRBJ2-7	many	TRBV2	CASSEPRGGRSYEQYF	TGTGCCAGCAGTGAACCCAGGGGAGGGAGGTCCTACGAGCAGTACTTC
TRBD2	TRBJ2-1	many	TRBV7-2	CASSLSGAGSYNEQFF	TGTGCCAGCAGCTTATCGGGAGCGGGGTCCTACAATGAGCAGTTCTTC
NA	TRBJ2-7	many	TRBV19	CASSIQGSAYEQYF	TGTGCCAGTAGTATACAGGGTAGCGCCTACGAGCAGTACTTC
TRBD1	TRBJ2-3	many	TRBV12-3/TRBV12-4	CASSYPNRGPTDTQYF	TGTGCCAGCAGTTATCCCAACAGGGGGCCCACAGATACGCAGTATTTT
NA	TRBJ1-2	many	TRBV7-9	CASSPEDYGYTF	TGTGCCAGCAGCCCAGAGGACTATGGCTACACCTTC
NA	TRBJ1-1	few	TRBV20-1	CSAIRGWEETEAFF	TGCAGTGCTATCCGGGGATGGGAGGAAACTGAAGCTTTCTTT
NA	TRBJ2-5	many	TRBV5-8	CASSDEGRETQYF	TGTGCCAGCAGCGACGAGGGGAGAGAGACCCAGTACTTC
NA	TRBJ1-5	many	TRBV6-1	CASSQRAGWHQPQHF	TGTGCCAGCAGTCAACGGGCGGGTTGGCATCAGCCCCAGCATTTT
NA	TRBJ2-1	many	TRBV7-3	CASSLSKSYNEQFF	TGTGCCAGCAGCTTAAGTAAATCCTACAATGAGCAGTTCTTC
NA	TRBJ2-3	many	TRBV11-3	CASSLGQFSTDTQYF	TGTGCCAGCAGCTTAGGACAGTTTAGCACAGATACGCAGTATTTT
NA	TRBJ2-7	many	TRBV2	CASSEVVGNTGEQYF	TGTGCCAGCAGTGAAGTCGTAGGAAACACGGGGGAGCAGTACTTC
NA	TRBJ2-7	few	TRBV5-1	CASSPVGIGAYEQYF	TGCGCCAGCAGCCCCGTGGGGATAGGAGCCTACGAGCAGTACTTC
NA	TRBJ1-2	NA	TRBV4-3	CASSQVGVAYGYTF	TGCGCCAGCAGCCAAGTTGGGGTCGCCTATGGCTACACCTTC
NA	TRBJ1-6	few	TRBV6-5	CASSYPYSPLHF	TGTGCCAGCAGTTACCCTTATTCACCCCTCCACTTT
NA	TRBJ1-4	many	TRBV2	CASNRGAVATNEKLFF	TGTGCCAGCAATCGGGGGGCGGTAGCAACTAATGAAAAACTGTTTTTT
NA	TRBJ1-5	many	TRBV24-1	CATSNREAQPQHF	TGTGCCACCAGTAACAGGGAGGCTCAGCCCCAGCATTTT
TRBD2	TRBJ2-3	many	TRBV27	CASTFKGSGRNTQYF	TGTGCCAGCACCTTTAAAGGTAGCGGGAGGAATACGCAGTATTTT
NA	TRBJ1-2	many	TRBV18	CASSPDQGSYGYTF	TGTGCCAGCTCACCCGACCAGGGGAGCTATGGCTACACCTTC
TRBD1	TRBJ1-6	many	TRBV7-2	CASSLGLQGQTLHF	TGTGCCAGCAGCTTAGGATTACAGGGGCAAACCCTCCACTTT
NA	TRBJ2-5	NA	TRBV5-4	CASSLTEGRKETQYF	TGTGCCAGCAGCCTCACCGAGGGCAGGAAAGAGACCCAGTACTTC
TRBD1	TRBJ2-7	many	TRBV15	CATSREQGQGTYEQYF	TGTGCCACCAGCAGAGAACAAGGACAGGGGACATACGAGCAGTACTTC
NA	TRBJ2-3	few	TRBV9	CASSVWGGPTDTQYF	TGTGCCAGCAGCGTGTGGGGGGGCCCAACAGATACGCAGTATTTT
TRBD1	TRBJ2-5	NA	TRBV19	CASSTDRVQTQYF	TGTGCCAGTAGTACCGACAGGGTGCAGACCCAGTACTTC
TRBD1	TRBJ2-1	many	TRBV20-1	CSADTGQTYNEQFF	TGCAGTGCTGACACGGGACAGACTTACAATGAGCAGTTCTTC
NA	TRBJ2-7	few	TRBV7-3	CASSFKDGPYEQYF	TGTGCCAGCAGCTTTAAGGACGGACCCTACGAGCAGTACTTC
TRBD1	TRBJ2-5	many	TRBV3-1	CASSQWDRESETQYF	TGTGCCAGCAGCCAATGGGACAGGGAGTCGGAGACCCAGTACTTC
NA	TRBJ1-1	many	TRBV13	CASSLSPRANEAFF	TGTGCCAGCAGCTTATCCCCCAGGGCGAATGAAGCTTTCTTT
TRBD1	TRBJ2-5	many	TRBV3-1	CASRLDMTGGTETQYF	TGTGCCAGCAGGCTAGATATGACAGGGGGCACGGAGACCCAGTACTTC
NA	TRBJ1-1	many	TRBV19	CASSSLGTLNTEAFF	TGTGCCAGTAGCTCCCTGGGGACATTGAACACTGAAGCTTTCTTT
NA	TRBJ2-2	many	TRBV7-8	CASTESHSSNTGELFF	TGTGCCAGCACGGAATCCCACAGCTCGAACACCGGGGAGCTGTTTTTT
TRBD1	TRBJ1-2	few	TRBV6-1	CASTRQGDGYTF	TGTGCCAGCACCCGACAGGGGGACGGCTACACCTTC
NA	TRBJ2-2	few	TRBV6-2/TRBV6-3	CASSYLLNTGELFF	TGTGCCAGCAGTTACTTATTGAACACCGGGGAGCTGTTTTTT
NA	TRBJ1-1	NA	TRBV6-2/TRBV6-3	CASSYSNVETEAFF	TGTGCCAGCAGTTACTCGAACGTTGAAACTGAAGCTTTCTTT